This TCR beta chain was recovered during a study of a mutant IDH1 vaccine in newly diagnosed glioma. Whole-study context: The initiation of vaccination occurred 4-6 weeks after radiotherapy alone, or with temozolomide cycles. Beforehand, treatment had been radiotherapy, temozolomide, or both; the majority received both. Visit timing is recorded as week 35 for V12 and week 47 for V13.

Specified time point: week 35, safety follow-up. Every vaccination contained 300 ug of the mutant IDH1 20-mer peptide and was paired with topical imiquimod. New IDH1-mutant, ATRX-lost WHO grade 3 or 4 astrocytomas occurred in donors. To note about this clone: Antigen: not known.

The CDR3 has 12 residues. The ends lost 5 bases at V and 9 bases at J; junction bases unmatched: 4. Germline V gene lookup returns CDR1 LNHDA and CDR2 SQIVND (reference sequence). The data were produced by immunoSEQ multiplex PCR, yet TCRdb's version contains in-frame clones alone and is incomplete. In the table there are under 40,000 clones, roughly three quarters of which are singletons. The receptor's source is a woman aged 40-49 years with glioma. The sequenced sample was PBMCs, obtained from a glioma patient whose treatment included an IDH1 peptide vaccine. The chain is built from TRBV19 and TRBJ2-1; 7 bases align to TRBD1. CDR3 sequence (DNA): TGTGCCAGTAGTGCGACAGGGATTGAGCAGTTCTTC. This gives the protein CASSATGIEQFF.